The 21 T cell receptor beta chains below all came from one sample that was sequenced in a study of T cell repertoires in cytomegalovirus infection. Their target antigens are unknown. MiXCR, applied by TCRdb to the reads, yields one record per CDR3 protein. This table holds fewer than 1,000,000 distinct CDR3 sequences, approximately 33% found once. The sample consisted of cultured CD8+ T cells from PBMCs, taken from culture after CMV antigen stimulation. These receptors came from a human donor in good health (CMV status not recorded). Some clones in this sample may be carry-over from other donors' samples.

This clonotype was seen a few times. This rearrangement joins TRBV6-1 to TRBJ2-1, with TRBD1 matching 8 bases. The CDR3 runs 12 residues. Germline V CDR1 and CDR2: MNHNS, SASEGT. V shed 8 bases, J shed 6 bases, and the junction held 3 bases outside the gene matches. The CDR3 nucleotides read TGTGCCAGCTCGACAGGGGTCAATGAGCAGTTCTTC. It translates to CASSTGVNEQFF.

In this sample, this clonotype turned up once. V and J are TRBV27 and TRBJ1-4; 10 nucleotides match TRBD1. This CDR3 has 14 residues. Germline CDR1 is MNHEY and CDR2 is SMNVEV (reference sequence). Trimming at V came to 6 bases and at J to 7 bases, leaving 5 bases not matched to a gene. The DNA of the CDR3 is TGTGCCAGCAGCAGGGACAGGGGTAGTGAAAAACTGTTTTTT. Protein sequence: CASSRDRGSEKLFF.

This clonotype was picked up a small number of times. This sequence joins TRBV6-1 and TRBJ1-5; D unclear. CDR3 length equals 13 residues. Germline V gives CDR1 MNHNS, CDR2 SASEGT. The germline V and J ends were trimmed by 9 bases and 0 bases, with 9 bases remaining between them. CDR3 residues: CASRPFSNQPQHF. Here the CDR3 DNA reads TGTGCCAGTAGACCGTTTAGCAATCAGCCCCAGCATTTT.

The V gene is TRBV7-9, the J gene TRBJ1-6, with D possibly matching TRBD1 (5 bases). This CDR3 contains 11 residues. The germline CDR1 and CDR2 sequences are SEHNR and FQNEAQ (reference sequence). Trimming took off 6 bases at V and 8 bases at J, with 5 bases between the two ends. In DNA, the CDR3 is TGTGCCAGCAGGGGGGATTCACCCCTCCACTTT. The encoded protein is CASRGDSPLHF.

This clonotype was recorded a few times. The chain links TRBV7-9 to TRBJ1-5; D unresolved. The CDR3 contains 15 residues. V was clipped by 5 bases and J by 1 base, with 12 bases between them. Germline values: CDR1 SEHNR, CDR2 FQNEAQ (reference sequence). CDR3 residues: CASSDDTTSNQPQHF. CDR3 nucleotide sequence: TGTGCCAGCAGCGATGACACTACGAGCAATCAGCCCCAGCATTTT. The full variable domain, in which reference TRBV7-9 and TRBJ1-5 provide the parts outside the CDR3, is DTGVSQNPRHKITKRGQNVTFRCDPISEHNRLYWYRQTLGQGPEFLTYFQNEAQLEKSRLLSDRFSAERPKGSFSTLEIQRTEQGDSAMYLCASSDDTTSNQPQHFGDGTRLSIL.

This clonotype turned up a few times. The chain couples TRBV19 to TRBJ2-1, with 9 bases lining up with TRBD1. The CDR3 spans 14 residues. Losses at the gene ends were 7 bases for V and 8 bases for J; bases not matched to a gene: 9. Germline-derived CDR1 and CDR2 are LNHDA and SQIVND (reference sequence). The DNA for the CDR3 is TGTGCCAGTAACACAGGGGGCTCAGTGGATGAGCAGTTCTTC. Its protein product is CASNTGGSVDEQFF.

V gene TRBV10-3 combines with J gene TRBJ2-5, with 8 positions matching TRBD2. Germline V CDR1 and CDR2: ENHRY, SYGVKD. V lost 0 bases to trimming and J lost 3 bases; unmatched junction nucleotides: 6. The length of the CDR3 is 16 residues. CDR3 DNA: TGTGCCATCAGTGAGTCTCGGGGAGCGGGGGAAGAGACCCAGTACTTC. It yields the protein CAISESRGAGEETQYF.

The chain uses TRBV6-2 or TRBV6-3 and TRBJ2-1, with 8 bases that match TRBD2. The CDR3 sequence is 15 residues long. After removal of 8 bases from V and 10 bases from J, the junction contained 16 bases not matched to a gene. Germline CDR1 is MNHEY and CDR2 is SVGEGT. CDR3 DNA sequence: TGTGCCAGCCGCCCAGGACTAGCCCCCCTTTGGGAGCAGTTCTTC. This encodes CASRPGLAPLWEQFF.

A few counts support this clonotype. The CDR3 coding sequence is TGTGCCAGCAGCCTAGGCCAGAGGGGACTAGGAAGTGAGACCCAGTACTTC. It is translated as CASSLGQRGLGSETQYF. V usage is TRBV11-2 and J usage is TRBJ2-5; 8 positions match TRBD2. CDR3 length: 17 residues. Unmatched junction bases numbered 16, after V lost 5 bases and J lost 5 bases. Germline values: CDR1 SGHAT, CDR2 FQNNGV. Looking up the rest from reference TRBV11-2 and TRBJ2-5 gives the full variable domain: EAGVAQSPRYKIIEKRQSVAFWCNPISGHATLYWYQQILGQGPKLLIQFQNNGVVDDSQLPKDRFSAERLKGVDSTLKIQPAKLEDSAVYLCASSLGQRGLGSETQYFGPGTRLLVL.

This clonotype was counted only a few times. The V and J genes are TRBV7-2 and TRBJ2-1; no firm D call. Germline-derived CDR1 and CDR2 are SGHTA and FQGNSA. V was trimmed by 1 base and J by 8 bases, leaving 6 bases between them. This CDR3 contains 12 residues. CDR3 DNA: TGTGCCAGCAGCTTAGTGTTTCATGAGCAGTTCTTC. Translation gives CASSLVFHEQFF.

This clonotype was counted between two and nine times. V and J are TRBV7-9 and TRBJ1-2; TRBD1 matches at 7 bases. The germline V gene encodes CDR1 SEHNR and CDR2 FQNEAQ (reference sequence). After removal of 4 bases from V and 5 bases from J, the junction contained 4 bases not matched to a gene. The CDR3 sequence is 13 residues long. The DNA for the CDR3 is TGTGCCAGCAGCTGGGACAGACCATATGGCTACACCTTC. Protein product: CASSWDRPYGYTF.

V gene TRBV6-2 or TRBV6-3 combines with J gene TRBJ2-7; D unresolved. Germline V CDR1 and CDR2: MNHEY, SVGEGT. The V gene lost 4 bases and the J gene lost 0 bases, with 10 bases spanning the gap. The CDR3 is 14 amino acids. CDR3 DNA: TGTGCCAGCAGTTCCACCGACAACTCCTACGAGCAGTACGTC. Residues: CASSSTDNSYEQYV.

A word on this clonotype: With a much larger clone just one base away, this may be a read error. The chain recombines TRBV7-9 with TRBJ1-1, with D unclear. Germline values: CDR1 SEHNR, CDR2 FQNEAQ (reference sequence). There are 17 residues in the CDR3. The CDR3 region is CDSSLGVGIVRDTEAFF. CDR3 in DNA: TGTGACAGCAGCTTAGGCGTAGGTATAGTACGCGACACTGAAGCTTTCTTT.

This clonotype occurred many times. The CDR3 nucleotides read TGTGCCAGCAGCTTCCCCCCGGGACTAGATGCAGATACGCAGTATTTT. Protein sequence: CASSFPPGLDADTQYF. The rearrangement uses TRBV7-8 and TRBJ2-3; 8 positions match TRBD2. The CDR3 has 16 amino acids. V trimming: 3 bases; J trimming: 4 bases; junction bases outside the gene matches: 9. Germline V CDR1 and CDR2: SGHVS, FQNEAQ.

This clonotype was picked up many times. CDR3 nucleotides: TGTGCCAGCAGCTTAGGGCAGTCCACAGATACGCAGTATTTT. Its translation is CASSLGQSTDTQYF. J is TRBJ2-3 and V is TRBV11-3; unclear D gene. Germline CDR1 reads SGHNT; CDR2 reads YENEEA. Trimming shortened V by 1 base and J by 2 bases, and 7 bases separated the two germline ends. The CDR3 is 14 amino acids.

This clonotype was seen many times. The rearrangement uses TRBV7-2 and TRBJ2-1, with D tentatively TRBD2 (5 bases). CDR1 and CDR2 (germline): SGHTA, FQGNSA. This CDR3 has 14 amino acids. The ends were cut back, 3 bases at V and 8 bases at J, with 14 bases in the middle. CDR3 region: CASSLVRRKDEQFF. The CDR3, as DNA: TGTGCCAGCAGCTTGGTCCGGAGGAAAGATGAGCAGTTCTTC.

This clonotype was counted many times. The V gene is TRBV6-5, the J gene TRBJ2-7; 12 nucleotides match TRBD2. There are 15 residues in the CDR3. CDR1 MNHEY and CDR2 SVGAGI come from the germline V gene. With 4 bases clipped from V and 2 bases from J, the junction kept 3 bases outside the gene matches. The DNA of the CDR3 is TGTGCCAGCAGTTTTCGACTAGCGGGGGCCTACGAGCAGTACTTC. Protein: CASSFRLAGAYEQYF.

V usage is TRBV7-4 and J usage is TRBJ1-4, with D possibly TRBD1 on 5 matching bases. Trimming took 4 bases from V and 8 from J, leaving 20 bases between them. In germline, CDR1 is SGHVT, CDR2 SQSDAQ. This CDR3 region has 16 residues. The CDR3 region is CASSWGIGRPGEKLFF. CDR3 in DNA: TGTGCCAGCAGCTGGGGTATTGGAAGGCCAGGGGAAAAACTGTTTTTT.

This chain links TRBV7-9 with TRBJ2-5; TRBD2 is a possible D gene (7 bases). The CDR3 runs to 16 residues. Germline V lookup: CDR1 SEHNR, CDR2 FQNEAQ (reference sequence). The V gene lost 1 base and the J gene lost 2 bases, with 14 bases spanning the gap. CDR3 bases: TGTGCCAGCAGCTTAGGTACCGGGGGGCATCAAGAGACCCAGTACTTC. As protein: CASSLGTGGHQETQYF.

This clonotype was detected only a few times. The genes are TRBV6-6 and TRBJ2-1; 8 nucleotides line up with TRBD1. V lost 6 bases, J lost 10 bases, and 5 bases stayed unmatched. The CDR3 covers 12 residues. In germline, CDR1 is MNHNY, CDR2 SVGAGI (reference sequence). The CDR3: CASRSDRGEQFF. CDR3 nucleotides: TGTGCCAGCAGGAGCGACAGGGGCGAGCAGTTCTTC.

The genes are TRBV20-1 and TRBJ2-1; TRBD2 agrees at 10 bases. The CDR3 has 13 amino acids. Germline CDR1 reads DFQATT; CDR2 reads SNEGSKA (reference sequence). V dropped 2 bases and J dropped 8; count of bases not matched to a gene: 3. The CDR3 sequence: CSARTSGADEQFF. CDR3 in DNA: TGCAGTGCTAGAACTAGCGGGGCCGATGAGCAGTTCTTC.